The 21 T cell receptor beta chains presented below share a single source sample, sequenced in a study of Graves' ophthalmopathy and Graves' hyperthyroidism. As the template, RNA transcripts were used to amplify TCR beta CDR3 regions. An opening RT-PCR round employed HTBI primers and preceded a second-round multiplex PCR. TCRdb reprocessed the multiplex PCR reads with MiXCR, giving one entry per CDR3 protein. The sample has roughly 700,000 distinct CDR3 sequences, roughly 40% seen once. The sequencing input was peripheral blood. The receptors were gathered from an adult man with Graves' ophthalmopathy.

This clonotype occurred a few times. The CDR3 loop is CASSSGQGANVLTF. As DNA, the CDR3 is TGTGCCAGCAGTTCTGGACAGGGAGCCAACGTCCTGACTTTC. The chain carries TRBV25-1 and TRBJ2-6, with 8 bases matching TRBD1. The length of the CDR3 is 14 residues. CDR1 is MGHDK and CDR2 is SYGVNS in the germline V gene. The ends lost 5 bases at V and 7 bases at J; junction bases unmatched: 4.

This chain uses TRBV10-3 with TRBJ1-4, with D possibly matching TRBD1 (5 bases). V gave up 0 bases and J gave up 4 bases, with 9 bases separating them. Germline V gene sequence: CDR1 ENHRY, CDR2 SYGVKD. This CDR3 contains 15 residues. CDR3 DNA: TGTGCCATCAGTGAGTCGGCAGGGAATAATGAAAAACTGTTTTTT. It yields the protein CAISESAGNNEKLFF.

This sequence joins TRBV19 and TRBJ2-7; TRBD1 aligns across 8 bases. CDR3 length: 16 amino acids. V trimming: 6 bases; J trimming: 4 bases; junction bases outside the gene matches: 14. Per the germline V gene, CDR1 is LNHDA and CDR2 is SQIVND (reference sequence). The CDR3 nucleotides read TGTGCCAGTAGCTGGGGTTTTGGACAGGGACAATACGAGCAGTACTTC. Translated, it gives CASSWGFGQGQYEQYF.

With respect to this clonotype: A read error is possible here, since a much larger clone lies one base away. The chain employs TRBV20-1 and TRBJ2-7; TRBD1 or TRBD2 may be the D gene (7 bases each). This CDR3 is 13 amino acids long. V was clipped by 3 bases and J by 7 bases, with 16 bases between them. Per germline, CDR1 DFQATT and CDR2 SNEGSKA (reference sequence). The CDR3 sequence is CSASEGGGYEQYF. The CDR3 nucleotides are TGCAGTGCTAGTGAGGGAGGGGGCTATGAGCAGTACTTC.

The V and J genes are TRBV7-3 and TRBJ2-3, with TRBD2 matching over 8 bases. With V trimmed by 2 bases and J by 3 bases, 13 bases remained unmatched. The CDR3 is 18 amino acids. CDR1 and CDR2 from the germline V gene are SGHTA and FQGTGA. The CDR3 sequence is CASSLDGRGAAGTDTQYF. In DNA form, the CDR3 reads TGTGCCAGCAGCTTAGATGGGCGGGGGGCGGCGGGGACAGATACGCAGTATTTT.

The genes are TRBV9 and TRBJ1-2, with 10 bases lining up with TRBD1. Germline V gene data show CDR1 as SGDLS and CDR2 as YYNGEE. V was pared by 0 bases and J by 5 bases, with 4 bases of the junction left unmatched. The CDR3 sequence is 15 residues long. The CDR3, as DNA: TGTGCCAGCAGCGTAGATGGGACAGGGGATTATGGCTACACCTTC. It codes for CASSVDGTGDYGYTF. Complete variable domain (other parts from reference TRBV9 and TRBJ1-2): DSGVTQTPKHLITATGQRVTLRCSPRSGDLSVYWYQQSLDQGLQFLIQYYNGEERAKGNILERFSAQQFPDLHSELNLSSLELGDSALYFCASSVDGTGDYGYTFGSGTRLTVV.

V usage is TRBV29-1 and J usage is TRBJ1-1, with 8 bases fitting TRBD1. Germline V gene sequence: CDR1 SQVTM, CDR2 ANQGSEA. J was trimmed by 6 bases and V by 1 base; bases with no gene match: 10. The CDR3 extends over 15 amino acids. For the CDR3, the DNA is TGCAGCGTTGAAGTCGGTACAGGGGGAGGGTCTGAAGCTTTCTTT. It codes for CSVEVGTGGGSEAFF.

This clonotype has just a few counts. Given the absence of the conserved phenylalanine or tryptophan at the CDR3 end, a read error is likely. The V and J genes are TRBV4-2 and TRBJ1-2; 10 bases are a match to TRBD1. The CDR3 totals 15 residues. V was clipped by 4 bases and J by 6 bases; unmatched bases: 8. Germline CDR1 reads LGHNA; CDR2 reads YNFKEQ. The CDR3 sequence: CASSPTGTGEDGYTL. The CDR3 coding sequence is TGTGCCAGCAGCCCAACCGGGACAGGGGAGGATGGCTACACCCTC.

This clonotype was recorded a few times. This sequence joins TRBV19 and TRBJ2-2; D not certain. The V gene's germline CDR1 is LNHDA and CDR2 SQIVND (reference sequence). The CDR3 runs to 14 residues. V was trimmed by 5 bases and J by 6 bases, leaving 13 bases between them. This chain's CDR3 is CASSYLLDAGELFF. The CDR3 DNA reads TGTGCCAGTAGTTATCTTCTCGATGCCGGGGAGCTGTTTTTT.

This clonotype appeared many times. The chain employs TRBV15 and TRBJ2-5; D remains ambiguous. Germline CDR1 is LNHNV and CDR2 is YYDKDF (reference sequence). The CDR3 spans 14 residues. Trimming stripped 0 bases from V and 0 bases from J, with 5 bases between. CDR3 region: CATSRDTYQETQYF. Here the CDR3 DNA reads TGTGCCACCAGCAGAGATACGTACCAAGAGACCCAGTACTTC.

The chain employs TRBV7-3 and TRBJ1-2; perhaps TRBD1 as D (6 bases). The length of the CDR3 is 14 residues. Germline CDR1 and CDR2: SGHTA and FQGTGA. The germline V and J ends were trimmed by 4 bases and 0 bases, with 9 bases remaining between them. CDR3: CASSWGRTNYGYTF. CDR3 sequence (DNA): TGTGCCAGCAGCTGGGGGCGAACTAACTATGGCTACACCTTC.

A note on this clonotype: This sequence may be a read error, since a much larger clone differs from it by one base. V is TRBV11-2 and J is TRBJ2-7; the D is unclear. This CDR3 comprises 13 residues. Germline V gene data show CDR1 as SGHAT and CDR2 as FQNNGV. The CDR3 DNA follows: TGTGCCGGCAGTTTAAGGGCCCCGACAGAGCAGTACTTC. Translating it yields CAGSLRAPTEQYF.

This clonotype was picked up many times. V and J are TRBV14 and TRBJ1-2, with TRBD1 as a possible D gene (6 bases). The V end was cut by 1 base, the J end by 5 bases, with 11 bases between. CDR1 is SGHDN, CDR2 FVKESK, per germline. The CDR3 sequence is 14 residues long. The CDR3 region has the DNA TGTGCCAGCAGCCAAGTGGGGGGCACATATGGCTACACCTTC. This sequence encodes CASSQVGGTYGYTF.

This clonotype was seen a handful of times. This chain links TRBV25-1 with TRBJ2-5; weak D call: TRBD1 (6 bases). Between the trimmed V and J ends, which lost 2 bases and 4 bases, there was a span of 11 bases. The CDR3 covers 14 residues. Germline V gives CDR1 MGHDK, CDR2 SYGVNS. In DNA form, the CDR3 reads TGTGCCAGCAGTGAAATGGGGGCCGGAGAGACCCAGTACTTC. This translates into CASSEMGAGETQYF.

The rearrangement joins TRBV7-9 to TRBJ2-7; D is unresolved. Germline CDR1 reads SEHNR; CDR2 reads FQNEAQ (reference sequence). The length of the CDR3 is 13 residues. V was cut by 3 bases and J by 6 bases, with 12 bases left in between. CDR3 in amino acids: CASSLAMVSEQYF. CDR3 sequence (DNA): TGTGCCAGCAGCTTGGCGATGGTTTCCGAGCAGTACTTC.

The chain recombines TRBV4-3 with TRBJ1-5, with D perhaps matching TRBD1 (5 bases). This CDR3 comprises 17 residues. V shed 2 bases and J shed 1 base, with 15 bases lying between them. Germline CDR1 LGHNA, CDR2 YSLEER. CDR3 DNA sequence: TGCGCCAGCAGCCAACAGCAGGGAGGAATAAGCAATCAGCCCCAGCATTTT. As protein: CASSQQQGGISNQPQHF.

This clonotype showed up just a few times. J is TRBJ1-1 and V is TRBV10-3; D perhaps matches TRBD1 (5 bases). Germline loops: CDR1 ENHRY, CDR2 SYGVKD. Deletions cut 5 bases from V and 4 bases from J, with 11 bases between. The CDR3 totals 13 residues. This CDR3 is CAISPPGLTEAFF. CDR3 DNA sequence: TGTGCCATCAGTCCCCCGGGGCTCACTGAAGCTTTCTTT.

This clonotype has a handful of counts. The rearrangement joins TRBV6-1 to TRBJ2-5; D is unresolved. Deletions cut 5 bases from V and 4 bases from J, with 14 bases between. The germline V gene encodes CDR1 MNHNS and CDR2 SASEGT. The CDR3 loop spans 14 amino acids. In nucleotides, the CDR3 is TGTGCCAGCAGTTACTCCAGGAACCGAGAGACCCAGTACTTC. The encoded protein is CASSYSRNRETQYF.

The chain is built from TRBV7-2 and TRBJ1-5, with TRBD1 as a possible D gene (5 bases). The germline gives CDR1 SGHTA, CDR2 FQGNSA. This CDR3 is 15 amino acids long. V lost 11 bases, J lost 4 bases, and 21 bases lay in between. The CDR3 DNA reads as TGTGCCTGGGCCGAATCAGGGCTTAGGAATCAGCCCCAGCATTTT. Amino acid sequence: CAWAESGLRNQPQHF. Full variable domain (remainder filled in from reference TRBV7-2 and TRBJ1-5): GAGVSQSPSNKVTEKGKDVELRCDPISGHTALYWYRQSLGQGLEFLIYFQGNSAPDKSGLPSDRFSAERTGGSVSTLTIQRTQQEDSAVYLCAWAESGLRNQPQHFGDGTRLSIL.

This clonotype was found a few times. The J gene is TRBJ2-7, the V gene TRBV20-1; D not resolved. The V and J ends lost 7 bases and 2 bases respectively, with 9 bases between them. The CDR3 is made up of 11 amino acids. CDR1 and CDR2 from the germline V gene are DFQATT and SNEGSKA (reference sequence). CDR3 sequence reads: CSGANTYEQYF. The CDR3 coding sequence is TGCAGTGGGGCAAATACCTACGAGCAGTACTTC.

This clonotype turned up a few times. The chain couples TRBV5-1 to TRBJ1-1; a weak D match, TRBD1 (5 bases). CDR3 length: 13 residues. The V end lost 4 bases, the J end lost 10 bases, and 17 bases lay between the germline ends. Germline V gene lookup returns CDR1 SGHRS and CDR2 YFSETQ. CDR3 nucleotide sequence: TGCGCCAGCAGCCAAGACAGTCGCTTTGGAGCTTTCTTT. Its protein product is CASSQDSRFGAFF.